This note documents a single T cell receptor beta chain sequence. Its specificity is not known. This specimen belongs to a study of T cells in tuberculosis. For the study at large: A South African cohort included IGRA-negative adolescents, latently infected IGRA-positive adolescents and adults with active tuberculosis.

The data were produced by immunoSEQ multiplex PCR, yet TCRdb's version contains in-frame clones alone and is incomplete. The sample contains around 26,000 clones, more than 80% of which appear only once. Study outcomes and limitations: Active tuberculosis alpha repertoires lay closer to GMM-specific TCRs than controls'. Shorter CDR3-alpha in active tuberculosis partly drove smaller distances. Selection depended on which cryopreserved specimens were available.

The germline V and J ends were trimmed by 0 bases and 4 bases, with 6 bases remaining between them. The germline V gene encodes CDR1 WNHNN and CDR2 SYGVQD (reference sequence). This CDR3 spans 13 amino acids. Sequences were obtained from PBMCs. This sequence joins TRBV10-1 and TRBJ1-2; D gene unclear. The clonotype was recovered from a donor aged 10 to 29 with latent tuberculosis or without tuberculosis infection. Some clones in this sample may be carry-over from other donors' samples. The CDR3 DNA reads TGCGCCAGCAGTGAGTCGAACTCCTATGGCTACACCTTC. Its translation: CASSESNSYGYTF.